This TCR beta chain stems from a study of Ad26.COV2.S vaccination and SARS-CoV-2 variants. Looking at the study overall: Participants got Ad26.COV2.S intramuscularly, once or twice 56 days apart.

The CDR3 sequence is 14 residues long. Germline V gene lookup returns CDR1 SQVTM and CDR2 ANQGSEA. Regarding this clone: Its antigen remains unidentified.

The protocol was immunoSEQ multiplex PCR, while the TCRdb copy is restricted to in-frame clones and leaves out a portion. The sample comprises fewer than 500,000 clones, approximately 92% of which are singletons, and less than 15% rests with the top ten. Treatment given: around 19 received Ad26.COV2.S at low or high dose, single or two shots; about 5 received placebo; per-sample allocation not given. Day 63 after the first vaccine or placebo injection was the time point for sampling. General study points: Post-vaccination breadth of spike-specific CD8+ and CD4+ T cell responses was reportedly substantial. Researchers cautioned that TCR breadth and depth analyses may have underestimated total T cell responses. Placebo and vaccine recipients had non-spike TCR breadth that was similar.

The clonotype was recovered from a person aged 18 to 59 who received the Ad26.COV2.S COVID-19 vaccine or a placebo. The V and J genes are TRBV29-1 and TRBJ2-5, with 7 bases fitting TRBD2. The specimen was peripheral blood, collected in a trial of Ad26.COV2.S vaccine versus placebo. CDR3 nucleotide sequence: TGCAGTGTCGGGCTAGCGGTAGAACAAGAGACCCAGTACTTC. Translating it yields CSVGLAVEQETQYF. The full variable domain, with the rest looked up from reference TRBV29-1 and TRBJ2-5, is SAVISQKPSRDICQRGTSLTIQCQVDSQVTMMFWYRQQPGQSLTLIATANQGSEATYESGFVIDKFPISRPNLTFSTLTVSNMSPEDSSIYLCSVGLAVEQETQYFGPGTRLLVL.